Listed below are T cell receptor beta chains from one sample, sequenced in a study of blood T cell repertoires in COVID-19. Generated by immunoSEQ multiplex PCR, the TCRdb table keeps only in-frame clones and is missing some. The sample records 100,000 or so clones, less than 90% being singletons. The sample comprised peripheral blood. These receptors were collected from a man between 60 and 75 years old with acute or convalescent COVID-19. Both conserved end residues are part of each CDR3. The order of the fields is clone size, J gene, V gene, D gene, CDR3 protein, CDR3 DNA. A D gene is named only where the DNA matches it firmly. Not every row has a clone size; where given, it reads once, few, many or a size class.

>.|TRBJ2-7|TRBV7-2|.
CASSLVGKSAYEQYF
TGTGCCAGCAGCTTAGTTGGTAAAAGCGCCTACGAGCAGTACTTC
>.|TRBJ2-5|TRBV3-1/TRBV3-2|.
CASSTQPGYQETQYF
TGTGCCAGCTCAACCCAACCCGGGTACCAAGAGACCCAGTACTTC
>.|TRBJ2-5|TRBV3-1/TRBV3-2|.
CASSQDPQTSIQETQYF
TGTGCCAGCAGCCAAGATCCCCAAACTAGTATCCAAGAGACCCAGTACTTC
>.|TRBJ1-6|TRBV25-1|TRBD1
CASRGPGQGNSPLHF
TGTGCCAGCAGGGGACCGGGACAGGGTAATTCACCCCTCCACTTT
>few|TRBJ1-1|TRBV7-9|.
CASSSGPRWAEAFF
TGTGCCAGCAGCTCAGGCCCCCGGTGGGCTGAAGCTTTCTTT
>.|TRBJ1-1|TRBV6-6|.
CASTLKGRTEAFF
TGTGCCAGCACCTTAAAGGGGAGGACTGAAGCTTTCTTT
>.|TRBJ2-5|TRBV11-2|.
CASLGRGREGNKETQYF
TGTGCCAGCTTAGGTAGAGGGCGCGAGGGAAACAAAGAGACCCAGTACTTC
>.|TRBJ2-3|TRBV5-1|.
CASSTTGTDTQYF
TGCGCCAGCAGCACCACAGGGACAGATACGCAGTATTTT
>.|TRBJ2-2|TRBV5-4|TRBD1
CASSPRGQGMNTGELFF
TGTGCCAGCAGCCCAAGGGGACAGGGGATGAACACCGGGGAGCTGTTTTTT
>.|TRBJ1-1|TRBV19|TRBD1
CASGWTGRFPNTEAFF
TGTGCCAGTGGTTGGACAGGGAGATTTCCGAACACTGAAGCTTTCTTT
>.|TRBJ1-1|TRBV12-3/TRBV12-4|.
CASSFQGSEAFF
TGTGCCAGCAGTTTTCAGGGTTCTGAAGCTTTCTTT
>.|TRBJ2-7|TRBV29-1|.
CSVCTGTHYEQYF
TGCAGCGTTTGTACCGGGACACATTACGAGCAGTACTTC
>once|TRBJ1-5|TRBV30|.
CAWSGQDNQPQHF
TGTGCCTGGAGTGGACAGGACAATCAGCCCCAGCATTTT
>.|TRBJ2-3|TRBV19|.
CASSKTGVLDTQYF
TGTGCCAGTAGTAAGACAGGAGTTTTAGATACGCAGTATTTT
>.|TRBJ2-6|TRBV6-2/TRBV6-3|.
CASSTGTLSSGANVLTF
TGTGCCAGCAGTACCGGGACTCTCAGCTCTGGGGCCAACGTCCTGACTTTC
>few|TRBJ2-3|TRBV6-2/TRBV6-3|TRBD2
CASSLAGHTDTQYF
TGTGCCAGCAGCCTAGCGGGCCACACAGATACGCAGTATTTT
>.|TRBJ2-3|TRBV6-2/TRBV6-3|.
CASTPAPRGMRTDTQYF
TGTGCCAGCACCCCAGCCCCCAGGGGCATGCGCACAGATACGCAGTATTTT
>once|TRBJ2-3|TRBV4-2|TRBD2
CASSQDLAGADTQYF
TGTGCCAGCAGCCAAGATCTAGCGGGAGCAGATACGCAGTATTTT